The 10 T cell receptor beta chains below come from one sample, sequenced in a study of control samples from healthy donors and cancer patients. TCRdb's copy holds only in-frame clones and misses some; the assay was immunoSEQ multiplex PCR. This table has roughly 100,000 clones, 90% to 95% appearing once. Sequenced sample: blood. These receptors all come from a woman younger than 45 in good health.

CDR3 in amino acids: CASSNTRDSLFGGYTF. CDR3 nucleotide sequence: TGCGCCAGCAGTAACACCCGGGACAGCCTCTTTGGTGGCTACACCTTC. The chain couples TRBV10-1 to TRBJ1-2; 7 bases are shared with TRBD1. J gave up 7 bases and V 5 bases, and 16 bases lay outside the gene matches. CDR3 length: 16 amino acids. From germline, CDR1 is WNHNN and CDR2 SYGVQD (reference sequence).

This chain connects TRBV5-1 to TRBJ2-1; 10 positions match TRBD2. This CDR3 is built from 17 residues. The V gene's germline CDR1 is SGHRS and CDR2 YFSETQ. The V and J ends lost 0 bases and 1 base, in that order; junction bases with no gene match: 4. The CDR3, as DNA: TGCGCCAGCAGCTTGGTGTCTAGCGGGGGTTCCTACAATGAGCAGTTCTTC. Its protein is CASSLVSSGGSYNEQFF.

The rearrangement links TRBV7-9 to TRBJ1-2, with 7 bases that match TRBD1. CDR1 and CDR2 from the germline V gene are SEHNR and FQNEAQ (reference sequence). V shed 3 bases and J 8 bases; nucleotides not matched to a gene: 3. The CDR3 is 12 residues long. CDR3 in amino acids: CASSFTGEGYTF. CDR3 in DNA: TGTGCCAGCAGCTTCACAGGGGAAGGCTACACCTTC.

The CDR3: CASRRTGAGEQYF. As DNA, the CDR3 is TGTGCCAGCAGGAGAACAGGAGCCGGCGAGCAGTACTTC. The chain joins TRBV6-5 to TRBJ2-7, with D possibly being TRBD1 (5 bases). CDR1 and CDR2 (germline): MNHEY, SVGAGI. V dropped 6 bases and J dropped 6 bases, with 15 bases sitting between them. There are 13 residues in the CDR3.

The chain recombines TRBV6-6 with TRBJ1-4; D uncertain. Germline V gives CDR1 MNHNY, CDR2 SVGAGI (reference sequence). Trimming removed 7 bases from V and 5 bases from J, with 5 bases in between. This CDR3 is built from 11 residues. CDR3 amino acids: CASKSNEKLFF. The DNA for the CDR3 is TGTGCCAGCAAAAGCAATGAAAAACTGTTTTTT.

The chain combines TRBV24-1 with TRBJ2-1; D unresolved. There are 16 residues in the CDR3. CDR1 is KGHDR, CDR2 SFDVKD, per germline. The V gene lost 3 bases and the J gene lost 8 bases, with 19 bases spanning the gap. Here the CDR3 DNA reads TGTGCCACCAGTGATAATAGATGGGGAAGTATGGATGAGCAGTTCTTC. Translating it yields CATSDNRWGSMDEQFF.

The table lists this clone with a count of one. This chain uses TRBV12-5 with TRBJ2-3; no reliable D call. The CDR3 is 16 residues long. The germline V and J ends were trimmed by 1 base and 1 base, with 12 bases remaining between them. CDR1 LGHNT and CDR2 FRNRAP come from the germline V gene. CDR3 in amino acids: CASGLGPPRGTDTQYF. The CDR3 nucleotides are TGTGCTAGTGGTTTGGGACCCCCCAGAGGCACAGATACGCAGTATTTT. The variable domain in full, completed from reference TRBV12-5 and TRBJ2-3, reads DARVTQTPRHKVTEMGQEVTMRCQPILGHNTVFWYRQTMMQGLELLAYFRNRAPLDDSGMPKDRFSAEMPDATLATLKIQPSEPRDSAVYFCASGLGPPRGTDTQYFGPGTRLTVL.

The rearrangement joins TRBV11-3 to TRBJ2-1; a weak D match, TRBD2 (7 bases). The germline V and J ends were trimmed by 0 bases and 4 bases, with 13 bases remaining between them. Germline CDR1 SGHNT, CDR2 YENEEA. The CDR3 sequence is 16 residues long. The CDR3 is CASSLEDGGAYNEQFF. CDR3 bases: TGTGCCAGCAGCTTAGAGGATGGGGGGGCGTACAATGAGCAGTTCTTC.

The chain combines TRBV7-3 with TRBJ2-2, with 7 bases that match TRBD1. From germline, CDR1 is SGHTA and CDR2 FQGTGA. This CDR3 contains 15 residues. The junction had 5 bases not matched to a gene; V was cut back by 3 bases and J by 4 bases. CDR3 sequence reads: CASSLGTVSTGELFF. CDR3 nucleotide sequence: TGTGCCAGCAGCTTGGGGACAGTGTCCACCGGGGAGCTGTTTTTT.

This sequence joins TRBV29-1 and TRBJ2-2; no definite D call. The germline gives CDR1 SQVTM, CDR2 ANQGSEA. The V end was cut by 4 bases, the J end by 0 bases, with 9 bases between. The CDR3 runs to 14 residues. This CDR3 is CSVGSGSNTGELFF. The CDR3 region has the DNA TGCAGCGTTGGATCAGGTTCGAACACCGGGGAGCTGTTTTTT.